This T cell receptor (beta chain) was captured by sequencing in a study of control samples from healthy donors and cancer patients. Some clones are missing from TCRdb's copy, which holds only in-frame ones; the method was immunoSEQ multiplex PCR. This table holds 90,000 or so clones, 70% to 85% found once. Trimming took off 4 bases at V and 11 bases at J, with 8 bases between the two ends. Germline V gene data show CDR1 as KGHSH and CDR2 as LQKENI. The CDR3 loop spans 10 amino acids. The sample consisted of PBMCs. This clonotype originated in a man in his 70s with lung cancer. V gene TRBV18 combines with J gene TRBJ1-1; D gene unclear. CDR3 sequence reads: CASSQTKAFF. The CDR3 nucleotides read TGTGCCAGCTCACAAACGAAGGCTTTCTTT.